One sample yielded the 10 T cell receptor beta chains listed below, sequenced in a study of cytomegalovirus exposure and HLA in healthy donors. This table comes from immunoSEQ multiplex PCR, and its TCRdb copy is limited to in-frame clones, with some not included. In the table there are roughly 50,000 clones, 93% of which are singletons. Sequenced sample: PBMCs. Every receptor here comes from a woman aged 18-35 years in good health and CMV-seropositive.

The chain links TRBV6-1 to TRBJ2-7, with D unclear. With 3 bases removed from V and 2 bases from J, the gap between germline ends came to 14 bases. This CDR3 is 15 amino acids long. CDR1 and CDR2 (germline): MNHNS, SASEGT. Here the CDR3 DNA reads TGTGCCAGCAGTGATAGGAGATCGGGTCCCTACGAGCAGTACTTC. It translates to CASSDRRSGPYEQYF.

The gene calls are TRBV5-4 and TRBJ2-2, with 9 bases lining up with TRBD2. CDR3 size: 15 residues. CDR1 and CDR2 (germline): SGHNT, YYREEE (reference sequence). The V gene end was trimmed by 10 bases and the J gene end by 4 bases; junction bases not matched to a gene: 11. The CDR3 DNA reads as TGTGCCTTCTCGACTCTAGCGGGGTCCACCGGGGAGCTGTTTTTT. This encodes CAFSTLAGSTGELFF.

The rearrangement joins TRBV6-5 to TRBJ1-6; 10 bases are shared with TRBD1. V gave up 6 bases and J gave up 9 bases; unmatched junction bases: 8. The CDR3 covers 15 residues. In germline, CDR1 is MNHEY, CDR2 SVGAGI. The CDR3 DNA sequence: TGTGCCAGCAGGACGGGACAGGGGTCGGTTTCACCCCTCCACTTT. Residues: CASRTGQGSVSPLHF.

The chain is built from TRBV25-1 and TRBJ1-2, with TRBD1 identical over 9 bases. V shed 6 bases, J shed 6 bases, and the junction held 5 bases outside the gene matches. The CDR3 covers 13 residues. Germline V gives CDR1 MGHDK, CDR2 SYGVNS. This chain's CDR3 is CASRAQGADGYTF. CDR3 DNA: TGTGCCAGCAGGGCACAGGGGGCCGATGGCTACACCTTC.

The chain uses TRBV9 and TRBJ1-3; 9 nucleotides align to TRBD1. Losses at the gene ends were 3 bases for V and 0 bases for J; bases not matched to a gene: 4. The CDR3 contains 16 residues. Germline CDR1 reads SGDLS; CDR2 reads YYNGEE. The CDR3 DNA reads TGTGCCAGCAGCGGGAAGACAGGGGGCTCTGGAAACACCATATATTTT. The encoded protein is CASSGKTGGSGNTIYF.

The chain employs TRBV9 and TRBJ2-1, with 7 positions matching TRBD2. Germline CDR1 is SGDLS and CDR2 is YYNGEE. The CDR3 covers 15 residues. Trimming cost V 2 bases and J 4 bases; bases outside gene matches: 6. This CDR3 reads CASSVLSGNYNEQFF. The CDR3 DNA follows: TGTGCCAGCAGCGTTCTGAGCGGGAATTACAATGAGCAGTTCTTC.

The chain couples TRBV10-2 to TRBJ2-1, with D tentatively TRBD2 (5 bases). CDR3 length equals 12 residues. Per the germline V gene, CDR1 is WSHSY and CDR2 is SAAADI. Trimming pared 8 bases from V and 2 bases from J, leaving 7 bases between. The DNA of the CDR3 is TGCGCCAGCCGGGAAACCTACAATGAGCAGTTCTTC. Residues: CASRETYNEQFF.

This rearrangement joins TRBV9 to TRBJ1-1, with D perhaps matching TRBD1 (5 bases). The V and J ends lost 0 bases and 7 bases respectively, with 13 bases between them. CDR1 and CDR2 from the germline V gene are SGDLS and YYNGEE. The CDR3 consists of 14 residues. DNA for the CDR3: TGTGCCAGCAGCGTAGGGCAGGGATGGGATGAAGCTTTCTTT. Encoded protein: CASSVGQGWDEAFF. The complete variable domain, with remaining parts taken from reference TRBV9 and TRBJ1-1, reads DSGVTQTPKHLITATGQRVTLRCSPRSGDLSVYWYQQSLDQGLQFLIQYYNGEERAKGNILERFSAQQFPDLHSELNLSSLELGDSALYFCASSVGQGWDEAFFGQGTRLTVV.

This sequence joins TRBV7-9 and TRBJ1-5; no definite D call. The V and J ends lost 0 bases and 2 bases respectively, with 14 bases between them. CDR1 and CDR2 (germline): SEHNR, FQNEAQ (reference sequence). The CDR3 has 17 residues. This chain's CDR3 is CASSLARGGMGNQPQHF. CDR3 nucleotide sequence: TGTGCCAGCAGCTTAGCGCGTGGCGGCATGGGCAATCAGCCCCAGCATTTT.

The chain recombines TRBV4-2 with TRBJ2-7; D remains ambiguous. V was shortened by 0 bases and J by 6 bases, with 15 bases between the two germline ends. CDR1 LGHNA and CDR2 YNFKEQ come from the germline V gene. This CDR3 is 15 amino acids long. The CDR3 region has the DNA TGTGCCAGCAGCCAAGACCGTGGTGCCTATCGCGAGCAGTACTTC. Its protein is CASSQDRGAYREQYF.